This TCR beta chain was sequenced in a study of CD8 T cells in ankylosing spondylitis. V trimming: 6 bases; J trimming: 1 base; junction bases outside the gene matches: 5. This CDR3 contains 16 residues. This clonotype was counted at least ten times. A quantitative 5'-RACE method, one with molecular barcodes, was used to make TCR beta libraries. TCRdb re-derived calls from the 5' RACE reads in MiXCR, one entry per CDR3 protein. Of about 100,000 distinct CDR3 sequences detected, about 7.7% appear once; the ten largest clones hold 9.9%. This receptor was taken from a male donor with ankylosing spondylitis or in good health (not recorded which). The material sequenced was blood, either unsorted or a sorted T cell fraction (not recorded which). J is TRBJ2-2 and V is TRBV12-3 or TRBV12-4; 10 positions match TRBD2. CDR3 amino acids: CASSQWTSGNTGELFF. CDR3 in DNA: TGTGCCAGCAGCCAGTGGACTAGCGGGAACACCGGGGAGCTGTTTTTT.